This TCR beta chain was recovered during a study of neurological immune-mediated disorders. TCRdb reanalysed the 5' RACE reads using MiXCR and keeps one entry per CDR3 protein. Here the sample spans tens of thousands of distinct CDR3 sequences, approximately 10% being singletons. CDR3 length: 17 residues. Germline V gene lookup returns CDR1 LGHNA and CDR2 YNFKEQ. V was trimmed by 2 bases and J by 0 bases, leaving 14 bases between them. This clonotype came up many times. This clonotype was sampled from a man aged 40-49 years in good health. This chain uses TRBV4-2 with TRBJ2-1, with D unresolved. Sequences were obtained from PBMCs. The CDR3 reads CASSQLIPVGSYNEQFF. In nucleotides, the CDR3 is TGTGCCAGCAGCCAACTAATCCCGGTGGGCTCCTACAATGAGCAGTTCTTC.